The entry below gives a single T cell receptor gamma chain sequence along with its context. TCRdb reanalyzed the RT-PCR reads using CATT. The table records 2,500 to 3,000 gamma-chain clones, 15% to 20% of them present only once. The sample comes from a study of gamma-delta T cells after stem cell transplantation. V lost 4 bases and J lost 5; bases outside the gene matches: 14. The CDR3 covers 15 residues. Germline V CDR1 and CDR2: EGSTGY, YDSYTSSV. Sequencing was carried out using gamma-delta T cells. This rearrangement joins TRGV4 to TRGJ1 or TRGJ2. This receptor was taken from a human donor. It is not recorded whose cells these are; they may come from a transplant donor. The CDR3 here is CATWDGPLAHYKKLF. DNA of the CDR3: TGTGCCACCTGGGACGGGCCGCTTGCTCATTATAAGAAACTCTTT.